The 17 T cell receptor beta chains below all came from one sample that was sequenced in a study of T-cell reconstitution after alpha-beta-depleted transplantation in children. Unique molecular identifiers were incorporated when the TCRbeta library was constructed. One entry per CDR3 protein, called by TCRdb with MiXCR from the PCR reads. The sample lists around 380,000 distinct CDR3 sequences, roughly a tenth occurring once. Sequenced material: PBMCs from the stem cell graft donor, taken from the stem cell graft. The receptors were gathered from a human donor who donated a stem cell graft to a child with acute myeloid leukemia.

This clonotype occurred a few times. This may be a read error: a much more frequent sequence differs by one nucleotide. The chain is built from TRBV6-6 and TRBJ2-3, with D unclear. This CDR3 has 12 amino acids. Germline values: CDR1 MNHNY, CDR2 SVGAGI (reference sequence). Trimming stripped 1 base from V and 5 bases from J, with 4 bases between. CDR3 loop: CASSYLGDTQYF. For the CDR3, the DNA is TGTGCCAGCAGTTACTTGGGAGATACGCAGTATTTT.

The table lists this clonotype with a few counts. V usage is TRBV10-3 and J usage is TRBJ2-6; no clear D. Germline-derived CDR1 and CDR2 are ENHRY and SYGVKD. V was cut by 4 bases and J by 4 bases, with 11 bases left in between. The CDR3 covers 15 residues. In DNA, the CDR3 is TGTGCCATCAGTGGACAAGAGGCAGGGGCCAACGTCCTGACTTTC. It is translated as CAISGQEAGANVLTF.

This clonotype was observed a few times. One junction end does not reproduce the germline sequence, and a read error may be involved. This chain links TRBV20-1 with TRBJ2-1; TRBD2 matches at 9 bases. The CDR3 is made up of 13 amino acids. CDR1 is DFQATT, CDR2 SNEGSKA, per germline (reference sequence). The CDR3 loop reads CSALGLAYSEQFF. The CDR3 DNA is TGCAGTGCCTTGGGACTAGCTTACAGTGAGCAGTTCTTC.

This chain uses TRBV30 with TRBJ2-3, with 9 bases that match TRBD1. The CDR3 length is 17 residues. Germline V gene lookup returns CDR1 GTSNPN and CDR2 SVGIG (reference sequence). V was pared by 0 bases and J by 2 bases, with 9 bases of the junction left unmatched. CDR3 residues: CAWSVFGTGPTTDTQYF. The CDR3 region has the DNA TGTGCCTGGAGTGTATTTGGGACAGGGCCCACCACAGATACGCAGTATTTT.

In this sample, this clonotype turned up a few times. The rearrangement links TRBV27 to TRBJ2-4; D is tentatively TRBD1 or TRBD2 (5 bases each). Per the germline V gene, CDR1 is MNHEY and CDR2 is SMNVEV (reference sequence). V was cut by 5 bases and J by 6 bases, with 17 bases left in between. The CDR3 runs 15 residues. The CDR3 sequence is CASSGTKGLTNIQYF. In DNA, the CDR3 is TGTGCCAGCAGTGGGACGAAGGGGCTCACAAACATTCAGTACTTC.

The chain carries TRBV10-3 and TRBJ2-3; D might be TRBD1 (6 bases). Between the trimmed V and J ends, which lost 1 base and 4 bases, there was a span of 12 bases. CDR3 length: 15 residues. CDR1 and CDR2 (germline): ENHRY, SYGVKD. The CDR3 spells CAISELQGTSDTQYF. CDR3 bases: TGTGCCATCAGTGAGTTACAGGGAACTTCAGATACGCAGTATTTT.

This clonotype was detected a few times. This CDR3 reads CASSLGRLQETQYF. CDR3 nucleotides: TGCGCCAGCAGCTTGGGACGGTTACAAGAGACCCAGTACTTC. V gene TRBV5-1 combines with J gene TRBJ2-5; D is ambiguous. The CDR3 length is 14 residues. Germline CDR1 and CDR2: SGHRS and YFSETQ. V was clipped by 0 bases and J by 2 bases, with 8 bases between them.

This clonotype has a handful of counts. This chain connects TRBV7-2 to TRBJ1-4, with D perhaps matching TRBD1 (5 bases). Germline V CDR1 and CDR2: SGHTA, FQGNSA. The CDR3 is 15 amino acids. Trimming left V 1 base short and J 8 bases short, with 14 bases between. CDR3 protein: CASSLGVREGEKLFF. The CDR3 bases are TGTGCCAGCAGCTTAGGGGTCAGGGAGGGCGAAAAACTGTTTTTT. Combining the CDR3 with reference TRBV7-2 and TRBJ1-4 gives the whole variable domain GAGVSQSPSNKVTEKGKDVELRCDPISGHTALYWYRQSLGQGLEFLIYFQGNSAPDKSGLPSDRFSAERTGGSVSTLTIQRTQQEDSAVYLCASSLGVREGEKLFFGSGTQLSVL.

This clonotype appeared a few times. The chain recombines TRBV7-8 with TRBJ2-1; the D gene could be TRBD1 or TRBD2 (5 bases each). Trimming pared 6 bases from V and 4 bases from J, leaving 16 bases between. The CDR3 spans 15 residues. The germline gives CDR1 SGHVS, CDR2 FQNEAQ. As DNA, the CDR3 is TGTGCCAGCAGTCGAGACCGGGGCGTATACAATGAGCAGTTCTTC. Translation gives CASSRDRGVYNEQFF.

This chain links TRBV6-4 with TRBJ2-3; tentatively, D is TRBD2 (6 bases). V lost 6 bases and J lost 2, with 15 bases in between. The CDR3 is 15 residues long. Germline V gene lookup returns CDR1 MRHNA and CDR2 SNTAGT. CDR3 DNA: TGTGCCAGCAGCGTGGGGACTCTACTCACAGATACGCAGTATTTT. Translating gives CASSVGTLLTDTQYF.

This chain links TRBV6-1 with TRBJ2-3, with D perhaps TRBD1 (5 bases). Trimming left V 7 bases short and J 6 bases short, with 14 bases between. CDR3 size: 13 residues. Per germline, CDR1 MNHNS and CDR2 SASEGT. CDR3 DNA: TGTGCCAGCAAACAGGCCCCCACGGATACGCAGTATTTT. Translated, it gives CASKQAPTDTQYF.

The table lists this clonotype with a few counts. V is TRBV14 and J is TRBJ2-1; 13 positions agree with TRBD2. The germline CDR1 and CDR2 sequences are SGHDN and FVKESK. The CDR3 has 18 amino acids. Trimming took 4 bases from V and 4 from J; bases not matched to a gene: 10. CDR3 protein: CASSLDTLAGGKYNEQFF. The CDR3 DNA sequence: TGTGCCAGCAGCCTCGACACACTAGCGGGGGGGAAATACAATGAGCAGTTCTTC.

Many counts were recorded for this clonotype. The V call is TRBV10-3, the J call TRBJ1-2, with 8 bases that match TRBD1. The length of the CDR3 is 18 residues. The V gene's germline CDR1 is ENHRY and CDR2 SYGVKD. Unmatched junction bases numbered 9, after V lost 0 bases and J lost 0 bases. This CDR3 reads CAISESGQAISSNYGYTF. The CDR3, as DNA: TGTGCCATCAGTGAGTCGGGACAGGCTATAAGTTCTAACTATGGCTACACCTTC.

In this sample, this clonotype turned up many times. V is TRBV24-1 and J is TRBJ2-1; a possible D gene is TRBD2 (6 bases). The CDR3 has 13 residues. V was trimmed by 4 bases and J by 8 bases, leaving 11 bases between them. Germline CDR1 reads KGHDR; CDR2 reads SFDVKD. CDR3 in DNA: TGTGCCACCAGTGACGAACTAGCCCATGAGCAGTTCTTC. This encodes CATSDELAHEQFF.

The rearrangement uses TRBV15 and TRBJ1-2, with unresolved D. The CDR3 consists of 16 residues. V lost 1 base and J 4 bases, leaving 16 bases between the germline ends. Per the germline V gene, CDR1 is LNHNV and CDR2 is YYDKDF (reference sequence). This chain's CDR3 is CATSRGRAEGGYGYTF. In nucleotides, the CDR3 is TGTGCCACCAGCAGAGGCCGAGCGGAGGGCGGCTATGGCTACACCTTC.

The genes are TRBV29-1 and TRBJ2-7; TRBD2 matches 11 bases. The trim removed 6 bases at V and 3 bases at J, leaving 4 bases unmatched. CDR1 is SQVTM, CDR2 ANQGSEA, per germline. This CDR3 region has 13 residues. The CDR3 region is CSVRLAGNYEQYV. The CDR3 nucleotides are TGCAGCGTCAGACTAGCGGGAAACTACGAGCAGTACGTC.

This clonotype appeared a few times. This sequence joins TRBV7-2 and TRBJ2-7; 8 nucleotides align to TRBD2. Germline CDR1 reads SGHTA; CDR2 reads FQGNSA. Trimming at V came to 3 bases and at J to 5 bases, leaving 9 bases not matched to a gene. The CDR3 is 15 amino acids. This CDR3 is CASSFRSGTWDEQYF. The DNA for the CDR3 is TGTGCCAGCAGCTTCCGTAGCGGGACCTGGGACGAGCAGTACTTC.